The next 2 T cell receptor beta chains were all read from a single sample in a study of CD8+ T cells in alopecia areata. The treatment here: oral pan-JAK inhibitor, 5-10 mg twice daily. RNA was extracted and reverse transcribed into cDNA as the sequencing template. Assay: immunoSEQ multiplex PCR; the TCRdb copy retains only in-frame clones and omits some. This table holds about 140,000 clones, roughly four fifths found once. The sequences come from CD8+ T cells sorted from blood, collected at week 4, from a patient treated with tofacitinib. The receptors derive from a human donor with alopecia areata.

This chain links TRBV5-1 with TRBJ2-5; D possibly matches TRBD1 or TRBD2 (5 bases each). The CDR3 is 16 residues long. Trimming took off 2 bases at V and 5 bases at J, with 19 bases between the two ends. Germline CDR1 and CDR2: SGHRS and YFSETQ. This CDR3 reads CASSFGRDLEGETQYF. DNA of the CDR3: TGCGCCAGCAGCTTCGGCAGGGACCTCGAGGGGGAGACCCAGTACTTC.

The J gene is TRBJ2-1, the V gene TRBV5-1; D perhaps matches TRBD1 (6 bases). CDR1 SGHRS and CDR2 YFSETQ come from the germline V gene. The CDR3 totals 13 residues. The V end lost 0 bases, the J end lost 7 bases, and 8 bases lay between the germline ends. CDR3 nucleotides: TGCGCCAGCAGCTTGGGGCAGGGGAATGAGCAGTTCTTC. It is translated as CASSLGQGNEQFF.